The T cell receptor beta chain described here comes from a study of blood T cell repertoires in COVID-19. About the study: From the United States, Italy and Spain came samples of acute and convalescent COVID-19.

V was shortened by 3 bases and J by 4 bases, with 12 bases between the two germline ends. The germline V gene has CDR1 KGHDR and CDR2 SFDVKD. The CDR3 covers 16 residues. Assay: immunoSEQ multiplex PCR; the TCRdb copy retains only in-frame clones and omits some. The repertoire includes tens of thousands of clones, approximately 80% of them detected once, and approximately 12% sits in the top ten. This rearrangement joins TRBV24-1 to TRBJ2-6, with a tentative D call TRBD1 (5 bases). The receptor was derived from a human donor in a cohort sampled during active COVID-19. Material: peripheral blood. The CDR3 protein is CATSDPTGSGANVLTF. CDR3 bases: TGTGCCACCAGTGATCCTACAGGTTCCGGGGCCAACGTCCTGACTTTC.